The present TCR beta chain was sequenced within a study of T cell repertoires in cytomegalovirus infection. About the research overall: The public TCR beta signatures pointed to both CMV infection and matching HLA type.

The study, taken as a whole, reports: HLA-C-restricted CMV-specific TCR beta clonotypes prevailed in the ex vivo response.

About this clonotype: What it binds is not known.

The CDR3 runs 16 residues. Germline CDR1 LNHNV, CDR2 YYDKDF (reference sequence). TCRdb re-derived calls from the reads in MiXCR, one entry per CDR3 protein. The repertoire consists of roughly 600,000 distinct CDR3 sequences, with around 24% occurring once and the leading ten covering 8%. The sequenced sample was CD8+ T cells from PBMCs. The TCR was taken from a human donor in good health (CMV status not recorded). Some clones in this sample may be carry-over from other donors' samples. The genes are TRBV15 and TRBJ2-7, with 9 positions matching TRBD1. The DNA of the CDR3 is TGTGTCACCAGCAGAGATGGGGGACAGGGACCCTACGAGCAGTACGTC. Its translation is CVTSRDGGQGPYEQYV.